Presented here are 23 T cell receptor beta chains from one specimen sequenced in a study of blood T cell repertoires in COVID-19. Some clones are missing from TCRdb's copy, which holds only in-frame ones; the method was immunoSEQ multiplex PCR. Of about 190,000 clones in the sample, 70% to 80% were seen once. The specimen was peripheral blood. These receptors were collected from a man aged 45-65 years who had recovered from COVID-19.

The rearrangement uses TRBV27 and TRBJ1-4; D might be TRBD1 (5 bases). The CDR3 has 17 residues. V was cut by 7 bases and J by 1 base, with 19 bases left in between. Germline CDR1 and CDR2: MNHEY and SMNVEV (reference sequence). The CDR3 sequence: CASNKHRWARTNEKLFF. The CDR3 coding sequence is TGTGCCAGCAACAAGCACAGGTGGGCGAGAACTAATGAAAAACTGTTTTTT.

The chain joins TRBV28 to TRBJ2-5; 9 positions match TRBD2. Germline CDR1 MDHEN, CDR2 SYDVKM. The V gene end was trimmed by 7 bases and the J gene end by 1 base; junction bases not matched to a gene: 7. CDR3 length: 15 amino acids. As DNA, the CDR3 is TGTGCCAGCATCAACGCGGGAGGGGTCCAAGAGACCCAGTACTTC. Amino acids: CASINAGGVQETQYF. Full variable domain (remainder filled in from reference TRBV28 and TRBJ2-5): DVKVTQSSRYLVKRTGEKVFLECVQDMDHENMFWYRQDPGLGLRLIYFSYDVKMKEKGDIPEGYSVSREKKERFSLILESASTNQTSMYLCASINAGGVQETQYFGPGTRLLVL.

This rearrangement joins TRBV19 to TRBJ2-5, with TRBD2 identical over 7 bases. The CDR3 is 13 residues long. The V segment lost 4 bases and the J segment 5 bases; nucleotides outside the gene matches: 4. Germline V CDR1 and CDR2: LNHDA, SQIVND (reference sequence). The CDR3 loop reads CASSSGSTETQYF. The CDR3 DNA reads as TGTGCCAGTAGTAGCGGGAGTACTGAGACCCAGTACTTC.

The V and J genes are TRBV4-3 and TRBJ2-5, with D perhaps matching TRBD1 (6 bases). The germline V gene has CDR1 LGHNA and CDR2 YSLEER. V gave up 1 base and J gave up 5 bases, with 14 bases separating them. The CDR3 consists of 15 residues. CDR3 DNA sequence: TGCGCCAGCAGCCAAGTTACCCCAACAGGGGAGACCCAGTACTTC. It codes for CASSQVTPTGETQYF.

The chain has TRBV19 and TRBJ1-1; no clear D gene. Trimming took off 5 bases at V and 6 bases at J, with 13 bases between the two ends. The CDR3 spans 13 residues. Germline CDR1 is LNHDA and CDR2 is SQIVND (reference sequence). The CDR3: CASSPVRVAEAFF. The CDR3 coding sequence is TGTGCCAGTAGTCCAGTCCGGGTTGCTGAAGCTTTCTTT.

J is TRBJ2-3 and V is TRBV4-1; 13 positions agree with TRBD2. There are 17 residues in the CDR3. Looked up from germline, CDR1 is MGHRA and CDR2 is YSYEKL. V lost 2 bases and J lost 5; bases outside the gene matches: 7. CDR3 amino acids: CASSQTTSGRAGDTQYF. The CDR3 DNA is TGCGCCAGCAGCCAAACCACTAGCGGGAGGGCAGGAGATACGCAGTATTTT.

CDR3 region: CASSLRYGGSTDTQYF. Here the CDR3 DNA reads TGCGCCAGCAGCTTGAGATACGGGGGGTCTACAGATACGCAGTATTTT. The chain links TRBV5-1 to TRBJ2-3; 7 bases fit TRBD2. V dropped 1 base and J dropped 3; count of bases not matched to a gene: 8. CDR3 size: 16 residues. Germline CDR1 and CDR2: SGHRS and YFSETQ.

The gene calls are TRBV6-2 or TRBV6-3 and TRBJ2-1; TRBD2 matches at 10 bases. From germline, CDR1 is MNHEY and CDR2 SVGEGT. CDR3 length equals 14 residues. V lost 5 bases and J lost 11; bases outside the gene matches: 9. CDR3 protein: CASSRHTSGTKQFF. CDR3 coding DNA: TGTGCCAGCAGTCGTCATACTAGCGGGACCAAGCAGTTCTTC.

This clone showed up just a few times. V gene TRBV7-8 combines with J gene TRBJ1-1; a possible D gene is TRBD1 (6 bases). Germline values: CDR1 SGHVS, CDR2 FQNEAQ. Trimming took 5 bases from V and 3 from J, leaving 13 bases between them. The CDR3 contains 14 residues. In DNA, the CDR3 is TGTGCCAGCAGCCGAACAGGGTGGGACACTGAAGCTTTCTTT. Protein sequence: CASSRTGWDTEAFF.

This sequence joins TRBV14 and TRBJ2-3; D gene ambiguous. V shed 1 base and J shed 6 bases, with 11 bases lying between them. The CDR3 covers 14 residues. Germline V CDR1 and CDR2: SGHDN, FVKESK. CDR3 loop: CASSQVAMRDTQYF. CDR3 coding DNA: TGTGCCAGCAGCCAAGTGGCTATGCGGGATACGCAGTATTTT.

V and J are TRBV18 and TRBJ2-3, with unresolved D. V shed 1 base and J shed 0 bases, with 8 bases lying between them. CDR1 and CDR2 (germline): KGHSH, LQKENI. The CDR3 is 15 amino acids. CDR3 sequence: CASSPQITSTDTQYF. DNA of the CDR3: TGTGCCAGCTCACCACAGATTACTAGCACAGATACGCAGTATTTT.

The CDR3 DNA reads TGTGCCAGCAGCGACTCAGGGGGCGCAGATACGCAGTATTTT. Its protein is CASSDSGGADTQYF. This chain links TRBV7-3 with TRBJ2-3; 8 bases match TRBD1. In germline, CDR1 is SGHTA, CDR2 FQGTGA. V shed 5 bases, J shed 4 bases, and the junction held 5 bases outside the gene matches. The CDR3 loop spans 14 amino acids. Full variable domain (missing parts from reference TRBV7-3 and TRBJ2-3): GAGVSQTPSNKVTEKGKYVELRCDPISGHTALYWYRQSLGQGPEFLIYFQGTGAADDSGLPNDRFFAVRPEGSVSTLKIQRTERGDSAVYLCASSDSGGADTQYFGPGTRLTVL.

The chain has TRBV9 and TRBJ1-3; D is unresolved. CDR3 length equals 15 residues. Germline values: CDR1 SGDLS, CDR2 YYNGEE. With 4 bases removed from V and 0 bases from J, the gap between germline ends came to 11 bases. The CDR3 DNA sequence: TGTGCCAGCAGCCCTAACAGACGCTCTGGAAACACCATATATTTT. It yields the protein CASSPNRRSGNTIYF.

This clone appeared a single time. The J gene is TRBJ1-3, the V gene TRBV2, with a weak D call TRBD1 (5 bases). V shed 5 bases and J shed 0 bases, with 17 bases lying between them. CDR1 SNHLY and CDR2 FYNNEI come from the germline V gene. CDR3 length: 17 amino acids. The CDR3 loop is CASSYRPGQFSGNTIYF. CDR3 nucleotide sequence: TGTGCCAGCAGTTATCGGCCAGGGCAATTCTCTGGAAACACCATATATTTT.

The chain is built from TRBV27 and TRBJ2-7, with D perhaps TRBD2 (6 bases). This CDR3 has 11 amino acids. Trimming removed 8 bases at V and 6 bases at J, with 11 bases between. The germline V gene encodes CDR1 MNHEY and CDR2 SMNVEV (reference sequence). The CDR3 nucleotides read TGTGCCAGCTCGCGGGGCTCCGAGCAGTACTTC. As protein: CASSRGSEQYF.

V and J are TRBV12-3 or TRBV12-4 and TRBJ2-7, with D maybe TRBD2 (5 bases). The CDR3 has 12 residues. V lost 6 bases and J lost 4, with 10 bases in between. In DNA form, the CDR3 reads TGTGCCAGCAGGAAGGGCGGGTACGAGCAGTACTTC. Amino acid sequence: CASRKGGYEQYF.

The V and J genes are TRBV5-4 and TRBJ2-1, with 10 bases lining up with TRBD2. The CDR3 spans 17 residues. Losses at the gene ends were 0 bases for V and 5 bases for J; bases not matched to a gene: 8. The germline gives CDR1 SGHNT, CDR2 YYREEE (reference sequence). The CDR3 DNA follows: TGTGCCAGCAGCTTGGGAGCGTCGCTAGCGGGGGACAATGAGCAGTTCTTC. Amino acid sequence: CASSLGASLAGDNEQFF.

V usage is TRBV7-7 and J usage is TRBJ2-1; TRBD2 agrees at 7 bases. Looked up from germline, CDR1 is SSHAT and CDR2 is FNYEAQ (reference sequence). The J segment lost 0 bases and the V segment lost 4 bases, leaving 6 bases of the junction unmatched. The CDR3 has 16 amino acids. The CDR3 DNA reads as TGTGCCAGCAGCTCTGGGGCTAGCGGCTCCTACAATGAGCAGTTCTTC. Protein sequence: CASSSGASGSYNEQFF.

This clone showed up just once. The V gene is TRBV6-1, the J gene TRBJ2-1; a possible D gene is TRBD2 (6 bases). From germline, CDR1 is MNHNS and CDR2 SASEGT. Between the trimmed V and J ends, which lost 2 bases and 8 bases, there was a span of 16 bases. This CDR3 is 15 amino acids long. CDR3 loop: CASSERGGGGDEQFF. The CDR3 bases are TGTGCCAGCAGTGAAAGGGGCGGCGGAGGGGATGAGCAGTTCTTC.

This clone was counted between two and nine times. The chain couples TRBV19 to TRBJ1-5; TRBD1 agrees at 8 bases. The CDR3 extends over 16 amino acids. The J segment lost 3 bases and the V segment lost 6 bases, leaving 10 bases of the junction unmatched. Germline-derived CDR1 and CDR2 are LNHDA and SQIVND (reference sequence). The CDR3 nucleotides read TGTGCCAGTAGCTTGCAACAGGGGGTTAACAATCAGCCCCAGCATTTT. It translates to CASSLQQGVNNQPQHF.

Only a few counts were recorded for this clone. The V call is TRBV7-2, the J call TRBJ2-7, with D tentatively TRBD2 (5 bases). This CDR3 is built from 16 residues. V gave up 0 bases and J gave up 7 bases, with 19 bases separating them. In germline, CDR1 is SGHTA, CDR2 FQGNSA. The CDR3, as DNA: TGTGCCAGCAGCTTAGCTTCTTCGGATCTTAGCGATGAGCAGTACTTC. Its protein product is CASSLASSDLSDEQYF.

The V gene is TRBV7-9, the J gene TRBJ2-1; 8 nucleotides line up with TRBD2. CDR1 is SEHNR and CDR2 is FQNEAQ in the germline V gene (reference sequence). V was clipped by 4 bases and J by 5 bases; unmatched bases: 7. The CDR3 has 15 amino acids. DNA for the CDR3: TGTGCCAGCAGCTCAAGCGGGAGTCGCCACAATGAGCAGTTCTTC. Protein product: CASSSSGSRHNEQFF.

The genes are TRBV2 and TRBJ2-3, with 9 bases fitting TRBD2. The CDR3 spans 12 residues. Germline CDR1 and CDR2: SNHLY and FYNNEI. V shed 6 bases, J shed 5 bases, and the junction held 0 bases outside the gene matches. The CDR3: CASRLAGDTQYF. The CDR3, as DNA: TGTGCCAGCAGACTAGCGGGAGATACGCAGTATTTT.